This TCR beta chain was identified in a study of cytomegalovirus exposure and HLA in healthy donors. General observations from the study: Of the V segments, some could not be distinguished, including TRBV6-2 and TRBV6-3, and were excluded. Only CMV serostatus was available as immune exposure information.

The CDR3 runs to 17 residues. Looked up from germline, CDR1 is MGHRA and CDR2 is YSYEKL. J was trimmed by 4 bases and V by 0 bases; bases with no gene match: 3. This clone has a handful of counts. What it recognizes is unknown. With 60 Vbeta and 13 Jbeta primers, the PCR was carried out. The assay was immunoSEQ multiplex PCR, and TCRdb's table has in-frame clones only and misses some. The table has approximately 160,000 clones, almost 85% seen once. The sequenced material came from PBMCs. This chain connects TRBV4-1 to TRBJ2-1; 13 bases are shared with TRBD2. This TCR came from a boy younger than 10 in good health and CMV-seronegative. This CDR3 reads CASSQDGTSGVYNEQFF. Here the CDR3 DNA reads TGCGCCAGCAGCCAAGATGGGACTAGCGGGGTTTACAATGAGCAGTTCTTC.